A single sample is the source of the 14 T cell receptor beta chains below, sequenced in a study of blood T cell repertoires in COVID-19. The repertoire was sequenced with immunoSEQ multiplex PCR; TCRdb's copy has only in-frame clones and lacks some. The repertoire holds 200,000 to 250,000 clones, with 84% as singletons. The source material was PBMCs or T cells enriched from blood (not recorded which). These receptors were obtained from a man in his sixties who had recovered from COVID-19.

The chain links TRBV7-9 to TRBJ2-7; 9 nucleotides match TRBD1. V lost 1 base, J lost 6 bases, and 13 bases stayed unmatched. This CDR3 is built from 17 residues. CDR1 and CDR2 from the germline V gene are SEHNR and FQNEAQ (reference sequence). CDR3 sequence (DNA): TGTGCCAGCAGCTTAGGGATCAACAGGGGGCGGGGGTTCGAGCAGTACTTC. It codes for CASSLGINRGRGFEQYF.

The V gene is TRBV2, the J gene TRBJ1-1, with TRBD1 as a possible D gene (6 bases). CDR3 length: 14 residues. Germline assignment: CDR1 SNHLY and CDR2 FYNNEI. V was pared by 6 bases and J by 5 bases, with 16 bases between. CDR3 coding DNA: TGTGCCAGCAGGGGTCAGGGGCCGGGAACTGAAGCTTTCTTT. Its translation: CASRGQGPGTEAFF.

The gene calls are TRBV19 and TRBJ1-1, with 8 bases lining up with TRBD1. The V segment lost 5 bases and the J segment 1 base; nucleotides outside the gene matches: 3. Germline loops: CDR1 LNHDA, CDR2 SQIVND (reference sequence). CDR3 size: 14 residues. DNA for the CDR3: TGTGCCAGTAGTGTTGACAGGGGGAACACTGAAGCTTTCTTT. It yields the protein CASSVDRGNTEAFF.

The V gene is TRBV9, the J gene TRBJ2-1; 7 nucleotides match TRBD2. J was trimmed by 5 bases and V by 4 bases; bases with no gene match: 6. Germline assignment: CDR1 SGDLS and CDR2 YYNGEE. The CDR3 is 14 residues long. The CDR3 DNA is TGTGCCAGCAGCCCGACTAGCACGAACAATGAGCAGTTCTTC. It is translated as CASSPTSTNNEQFF. The full variable domain, completed using reference TRBV9 and TRBJ2-1, is DSGVTQTPKHLITATGQRVTLRCSPRSGDLSVYWYQQSLDQGLQFLIQYYNGEERAKGNILERFSAQQFPDLHSELNLSSLELGDSALYFCASSPTSTNNEQFFGPGTRLTVL.

V gene TRBV6-5 combines with J gene TRBJ1-1, with 7 bases fitting TRBD1. The germline CDR1 and CDR2 sequences are MNHEY and SVGAGI. With V trimmed by 10 bases and J by 5 bases, 7 bases remained unmatched. The CDR3 spans 12 residues. The CDR3 here is CATTSTGTEAFF. The CDR3 coding sequence is TGTGCCACTACCTCGACAGGGACTGAAGCTTTCTTT.

V gene TRBV15 combines with J gene TRBJ1-5; 7 nucleotides align to TRBD1. V was pared by 4 bases and J by 6 bases, with 12 bases of the junction left unmatched. The CDR3 is 16 amino acids. The germline V gene has CDR1 LNHNV and CDR2 YYDKDF (reference sequence). The CDR3 nucleotides are TGTGCCACCAGCACAATAACAGGGGAAGGTCCTCAGCCCCAGCATTTT. It yields the protein CATSTITGEGPQPQHF. The full variable domain, completed using reference TRBV15 and TRBJ1-5, is DAMVIQNPRYQVTQFGKPVTLSCSQTLNHNVMYWYQQKSSQAPKLLFHYYDKDFNNEADTPDNFQSRRPNTSFCFLDIRSPGLGDTAMYLCATSTITGEGPQPQHFGDGTRLSIL.

V gene TRBV24-1 combines with J gene TRBJ1-6; D is uncertain. Trimming cost V 8 bases and J 0 bases, with 10 bases left between them. Germline-derived CDR1 and CDR2 are KGHDR and SFDVKD. This CDR3 is 15 amino acids long. The CDR3 DNA is TGTGCCACCACTTCGGGGAGCTCCTATAATTCACCCCTCCACTTT. Translation gives CATTSGSSYNSPLHF.

The chain combines TRBV19 with TRBJ2-5; D perhaps matches TRBD1 (6 bases). CDR3 size: 14 residues. The germline CDR1 and CDR2 sequences are LNHDA and SQIVND (reference sequence). Trimming left V 7 bases short and J 7 bases short, with 19 bases between. The CDR3 protein is CASKQTGTQRTQYF. CDR3 nucleotides: TGTGCCAGTAAACAAACCGGGACACAGAGGACCCAGTACTTC.

The chain combines TRBV5-1 with TRBJ1-1; D gene ambiguous. CDR1 is SGHRS, CDR2 YFSETQ, per germline. Trimming shortened V by 1 base and J by 1 base, and 5 bases separated the two germline ends. This CDR3 has 13 residues. The CDR3 DNA reads as TGCGCCAGCAGCTTGACACAGAACACTGAAGCTTTCTTT. The encoded protein is CASSLTQNTEAFF.

The rearrangement links TRBV5-4 to TRBJ1-1, with a weak D call TRBD1 (6 bases). The CDR3 runs 13 residues. In germline, CDR1 is SGHNT, CDR2 YYREEE (reference sequence). The germline V and J ends were trimmed by 3 bases and 1 base, with 7 bases remaining between them. The DNA for the CDR3 is TGTGCCAGCAGCTCGGGACAGAACACTGAAGCTTTCTTT. Translation gives CASSSGQNTEAFF. Filled out from reference TRBV5-4 and TRBJ1-1, the complete variable domain reads ETGVTQSPTHLIKTRGQQVTLRCSSQSGHNTVSWYQQALGQGPQFIFQYYREEENGRGNFPPRFSGLQFPNYSSELNVNALELDDSALYLCASSSGQNTEAFFGQGTRLTVV.

Here the CDR3 reads CASSEASGAAETQYF. As DNA, the CDR3 is TGTGCCAGCAGTGAAGCTAGCGGGGCCGCGGAGACCCAGTACTTC. The V gene is TRBV6-1, the J gene TRBJ2-5, with 8 bases that match TRBD2. CDR3 length: 15 amino acids. Germline assignment: CDR1 MNHNS and CDR2 SASEGT. Trimming at V came to 0 bases and at J to 5 bases, leaving 5 bases not matched to a gene.

The J gene is TRBJ1-1, the V gene TRBV30, with TRBD1 matching over 9 bases. The ends lost 4 bases at V and 5 bases at J; junction bases unmatched: 5. Germline V lookup: CDR1 GTSNPN, CDR2 SVGIG (reference sequence). The CDR3 is 13 amino acids. The DNA for the CDR3 is TGTGCCTGGACTCGGACAGGGGCTACTGAAGCTTTCTTT. It translates to CAWTRTGATEAFF. The entire variable domain, with the rest obtained from reference TRBV30 and TRBJ1-1, is as follows: SQTIHQWPATLVQPVGSPLSLECTVEGTSNPNLYWYRQAAGRGLQLLFYSVGIGQISSEVPQNLSASRPQDRQFILSSKKLLLSDSGFYLCAWTRTGATEAFFGQGTRLTVV.

This chain joins TRBV2 and TRBJ2-7, with 13 bases lining up with TRBD2. The CDR3 is made up of 15 amino acids. The ends lost 7 bases at V and 7 bases at J; junction bases unmatched: 10. Germline CDR1 and CDR2: SNHLY and FYNNEI. Written as DNA, the CDR3 is TGTGCCAGCACCCAACTAGCGGGGGGGCAAGGGGAGCAGTACTTC. Its protein product is CASTQLAGGQGEQYF.

The chain combines TRBV7-9 with TRBJ1-1; 8 nucleotides align to TRBD1. Losses at the gene ends were 4 bases for V and 2 bases for J; bases not matched to a gene: 12. The CDR3 length is 17 residues. The germline gives CDR1 SEHNR, CDR2 FQNEAQ (reference sequence). The CDR3 protein is CASSSLGAGTGNTEAFF. The CDR3 DNA is TGTGCCAGCAGCTCCCTTGGAGCGGGGACAGGTAACACTGAAGCTTTCTTT.